The present T cell receptor (beta chain) was sequenced within a study of CD8+ T cells in alopecia areata. Study in general: Those treated were given oral tofacitinib at 5 to 10 mg twice daily. Study-wide results and caveats: One nonresponder makes the tie between baseline CD8+ expansion and response uncertain. In scalp, tofacitinib significantly decreased clonality and expanded CD8+ clones among the top 100.

Treatment reported: oral pan-JAK inhibitor, 5-10 mg twice daily. Alopecia areata patients provided lesional scalp punch biopsies and peripheral blood. Trimming took off 4 bases at V and 1 base at J, with 5 bases between the two ends. Germline V gene sequence: CDR1 ENHRY, CDR2 SYGVKD. CDR3 length equals 14 residues. This clone came up a few times. Its antigen is unidentified. RNA, once extracted, was reverse transcribed into cDNA for use as the sequencing template. Profiled with immunoSEQ multiplex PCR; TCRdb holds only in-frame clones, not every one. This table has 200,000 to 250,000 clones, more than 30% appearing once.

The rearrangement links TRBV10-3 to TRBJ2-6; D is unclear. The receptor comes from a human donor with alopecia areata. Material: CD4+ T cells sorted from blood, obtained between weeks 30 and 35, from a patient treated with tofacitinib. CDR3 loop: CAISGYSGANVLTF. The CDR3 nucleotides read TGTGCCATCAGTGGGTATTCTGGGGCCAACGTCCTGACTTTC.